Below, one TCR beta chain is given with its context. Antigen: not known. This sample was included in a study of T cell repertoires in cytomegalovirus infection. On the study more broadly: Matching HLA type, along with CMV infection, was indicated by public TCR beta signatures.

One entry per CDR3 protein results from TCRdb running MiXCR on the reads. The sample carries 60,000 to 85,000 distinct CDR3 sequences, around 21% recorded once. The sequence derives from a human donor in good health (CMV status not recorded). Some clones in this sample may be carry-over from other donors' samples. The sample consisted of PBMCs, sequenced either directly or after in vitro stimulation (not recorded which).

CDR3 nucleotides: TGTGCCAGCAGTGCCGGGACTAGCGGGTACACAGATACGCAGTATTTT. This encodes CASSAGTSGYTDTQYF. The rearrangement joins TRBV7-6 to TRBJ2-3; TRBD2 matches at 12 bases. V shed 6 bases, J shed 2 bases, and the junction held 6 bases outside the gene matches. The CDR3 spans 16 residues. Germline CDR1 reads SGHVS; CDR2 reads FNYEAQ.